This section outlines one TCR beta chain sequence together with its context. Its antigen is not known. V was pared by 3 bases and J by 5 bases, with 5 bases of the junction left unmatched. CDR1 and CDR2 from the germline V gene are MDHEN and SYDVKM. The CDR3 has 15 residues. The data are from a study of long-term antiretroviral therapy in people with HIV. Study results and limitations: Versus controls, repertoires in people with HIV had narrower CDR3 length ranges. Post-ART samples showed increased diversity that remained below transplant donor control levels. Drawn between about 2003 and 2017, the blood was possibly obtained under older ART regimens.

immunoSEQ v3.0 was run at survey level. Data came from immunoSEQ multiplex PCR; TCRdb stores just in-frame clones and leaves some out. The sample lists 25,000 to 35,000 clones, about 86% occurring once. The specimen comprised unsorted PBMCs, sampled 0.8 years after starting antiretroviral therapy. The rearrangement links TRBV28 to TRBJ2-7; 12 positions agree with TRBD2. This clonotype was sampled from a woman aged 25-40 years with HIV. The CDR3 DNA follows: TGTGCCAGCAGTTTGGCTAGCGGGGGGGCCCACGAGCAGTACTTC. Protein sequence: CASSLASGGAHEQYF.